This T cell receptor beta chain was profiled in a study of OX40 agonist ivuxolimab in advanced cancers. Study background: Every 2 weeks, patients got intravenous ivuxolimab at one of six dose levels (0.01-10 mg/kg).

Produced via immunoSEQ multiplex PCR; TCRdb's table is partial and in-frame only. The sample contains approximately 92,000 clones, roughly 94% of which appear only once. The V and J ends lost 6 bases and 1 base, in that order; junction bases with no gene match: 7. Germline CDR1 and CDR2: MNHEY and SVGAGI. There are 15 residues in the CDR3. The receptor was isolated from an adult with an advanced solid tumor such as melanoma, head and neck, liver or kidney cancer. This specimen consisted of CD4+ or CD8+ T cells sorted from blood, obtained in a trial of the OX40 agonist ivuxolimab. V and J are TRBV6-5 and TRBJ2-7, with 9 bases fitting TRBD1. The CDR3 here is CASSWGTGRSYEQYF. CDR3 coding DNA: TGTGCCAGCAGCTGGGGGACAGGGAGGTCCTACGAGCAGTACTTC.